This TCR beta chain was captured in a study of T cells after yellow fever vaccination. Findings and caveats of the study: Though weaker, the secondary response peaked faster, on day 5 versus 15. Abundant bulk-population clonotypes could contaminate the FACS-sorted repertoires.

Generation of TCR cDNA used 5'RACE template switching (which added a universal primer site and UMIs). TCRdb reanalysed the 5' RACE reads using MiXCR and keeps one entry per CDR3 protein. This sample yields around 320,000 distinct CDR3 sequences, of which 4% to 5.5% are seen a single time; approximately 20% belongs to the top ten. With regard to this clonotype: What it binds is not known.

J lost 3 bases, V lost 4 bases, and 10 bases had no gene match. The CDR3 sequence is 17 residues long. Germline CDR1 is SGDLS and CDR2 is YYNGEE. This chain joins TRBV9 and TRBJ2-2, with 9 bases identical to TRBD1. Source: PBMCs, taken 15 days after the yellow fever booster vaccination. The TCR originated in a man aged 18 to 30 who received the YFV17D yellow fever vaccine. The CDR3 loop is CASSFHRDRVDTGELFF. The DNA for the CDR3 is TGTGCCAGCAGCTTCCACCGGGACAGGGTCGACACCGGGGAGCTGTTTTTT.